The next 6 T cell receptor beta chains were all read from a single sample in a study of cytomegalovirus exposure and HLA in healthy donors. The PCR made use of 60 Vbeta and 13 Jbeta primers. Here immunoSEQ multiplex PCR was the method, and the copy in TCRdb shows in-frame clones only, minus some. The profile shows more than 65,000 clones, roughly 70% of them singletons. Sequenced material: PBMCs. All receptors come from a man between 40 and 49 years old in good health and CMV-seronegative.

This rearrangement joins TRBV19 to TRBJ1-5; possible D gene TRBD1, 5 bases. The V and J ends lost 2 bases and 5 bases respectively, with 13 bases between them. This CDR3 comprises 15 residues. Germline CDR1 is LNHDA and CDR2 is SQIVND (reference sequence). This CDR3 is CASSILGRVHQPQHF. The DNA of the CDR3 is TGTGCCAGTAGTATACTGGGGCGAGTTCATCAGCCCCAGCATTTT.

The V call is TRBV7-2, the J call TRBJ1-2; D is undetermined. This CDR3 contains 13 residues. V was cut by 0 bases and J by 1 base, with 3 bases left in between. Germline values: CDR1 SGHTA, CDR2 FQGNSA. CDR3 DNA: TGTGCCAGCAGCTTAGCCTTTAACTATGGCTACACCTTC. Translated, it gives CASSLAFNYGYTF.

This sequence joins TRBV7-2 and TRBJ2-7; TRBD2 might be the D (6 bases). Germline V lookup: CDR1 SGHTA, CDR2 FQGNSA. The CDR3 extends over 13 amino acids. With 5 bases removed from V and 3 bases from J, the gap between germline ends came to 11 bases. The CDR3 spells CASSRDFFYEQYF. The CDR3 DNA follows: TGTGCCAGCAGCAGGGACTTTTTCTACGAGCAGTACTTC.

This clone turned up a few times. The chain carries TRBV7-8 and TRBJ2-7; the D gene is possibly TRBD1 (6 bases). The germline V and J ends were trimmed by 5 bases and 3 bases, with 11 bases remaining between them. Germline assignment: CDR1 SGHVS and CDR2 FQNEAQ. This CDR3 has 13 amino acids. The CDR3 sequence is CASSATRGYEQYF. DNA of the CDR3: TGTGCCAGCAGCGCAACCAGGGGCTACGAGCAGTACTTC. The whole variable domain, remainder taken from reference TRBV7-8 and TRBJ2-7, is GAGVSQSPRYKVAKRGQDVALRCDPISGHVSLFWYQQALGQGPEFLTYFQNEAQLDKSGLPSDRFFAERPEGSVSTLKIQRTQQEDSAVYLCASSATRGYEQYFGPGTRLTVT.

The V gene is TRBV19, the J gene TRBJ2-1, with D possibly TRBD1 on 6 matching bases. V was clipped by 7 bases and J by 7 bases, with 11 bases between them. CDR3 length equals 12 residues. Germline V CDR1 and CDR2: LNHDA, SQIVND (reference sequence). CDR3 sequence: CASTIGGNEQFF. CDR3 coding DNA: TGTGCCAGTACCATAGGGGGAAATGAGCAGTTCTTC.

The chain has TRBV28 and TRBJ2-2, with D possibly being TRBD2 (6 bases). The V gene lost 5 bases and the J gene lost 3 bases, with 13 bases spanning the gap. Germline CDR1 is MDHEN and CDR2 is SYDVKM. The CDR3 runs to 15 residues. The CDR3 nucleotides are TGTGCCAGCAGTGTGTTCGGACTATACACCGGGGAGCTGTTTTTT. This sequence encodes CASSVFGLYTGELFF.